The sequence of this TCR beta chain was determined in a study of human T cells and chemical hapten exposure. Time point noted: healthy volunteer bleed at 6 weeks. Unfractionated whole blood yielded the extracted total RNA. TCRdb re-analysed the RACE reads in MiXCR, keeping a single row per CDR3 protein. Here the sample spans 65,000 or so distinct CDR3 sequences, approximately 6.2% being singletons. The germline V gene encodes CDR1 SQVTM and CDR2 ANQGSEA. The CDR3 is made up of 15 amino acids. With 4 bases clipped from V and 1 base from J, the junction kept 5 bases outside the gene matches. The genes are TRBV29-1 and TRBJ2-1; 9 bases match TRBD2. Sequencing was carried out using whole blood. The receptor was isolated from a female donor in good health. Some clones in this sample may be carry-over from other donors' samples. Written as DNA, the CDR3 is TGCAGCGTTGTAACTAGCGGGCCTTCCTACAATGAGCAGTTCTTC. Translated, it gives CSVVTSGPSYNEQFF.